This TCR beta chain was observed in a study of CD8 T cells in Susac syndrome. Random hexamers were used to reverse transcribe an amount of roughly 0.5 to 1 ug RNA. The method of amplification for TCR beta CDR3 was immunoSEQ multiplex PCR, covering 54 Vbeta and 13 Jbeta. TCRdb reprocessed the immunoSEQ multiplex PCR reads via MiXCR and lists one record per CDR3 protein. The sample records about 180,000 distinct CDR3 sequences, approximately 94% being singletons. TCR beta sequencing covered blood CD8+ and CD4+ T cells. Patients with Susac syndrome met the recently defined diagnostic criteria for definite or probable disease. TEMRA cells were FACS-enriched and CD8+ and CD4+ T cells negatively isolated. Per germline, CDR1 DFQATT and CDR2 SNEGSKA (reference sequence). V was shortened by 6 bases and J by 6 bases, with 22 bases between the two germline ends. CDR3 length equals 15 residues.

This clonotype originated in a human donor with Susac syndrome. What was sequenced was CD4+ T cells from PBMCs. The chain has TRBV20-1 and TRBJ2-3, with D perhaps given as TRBD1 or TRBD2 (5 bases each). The CDR3 nucleotides read TGCAGTGCCACGGGGCTCTCCCGGCTCCCCGATACGCAGTATTTT. Translated, it gives CSATGLSRLPDTQYF.